This paragraph reports one T cell receptor (beta chain). This record comes from a study of blood T cell repertoires in COVID-19. As processed by the authors: Using reference gene primer amplification, nucleated cell counts were estimated. This table comes from immunoSEQ multiplex PCR, and its TCRdb copy is limited to in-frame clones, with some not included. From that table come the V and J calls and clone size; the DNA was used to work out D and trimming. The sample includes approximately 94,000 clones, 70% to 80% of them seen just once. CDR3 size: 16 residues. Sequencing was performed on peripheral blood. The clonotype comes from a man aged 65 to 79 with active or convalescent COVID-19. This sequence joins TRBV21-1 and TRBJ1-5; the tabulated D call, TRBD1, remains unverified against the DNA. TRBV21-1 represents a pseudogene. CDR3 protein: CASSWWQGTTNQPQHF. CDR3 in DNA: TGTGCCAGCAGCTGGTGGCAGGGAACGACGAATCAGCCCCAGCATTTT.